What follows describes a single T cell receptor beta chain. No antigen is known for it. The patients serving as multiple sclerosis controls were treatment-naive. They had stable or active relapsing-remitting disease and fulfilled revised McDonald criteria. TEMRA cells were enriched by FACS, and CD4+ and CD8+ T cells were negatively isolated. This sample stems from a study of CD8 T cells in Susac syndrome. Germline lookup yields CDR1 MNHEY and CDR2 SVGAGI. J gave up 2 bases and V 0 bases, and 11 bases lay outside the gene matches. The CDR3 contains 18 residues. Study-wide results and caveats: The study acknowledged a relatively small number of individuals in its TCR sequencing and HLA analysis.

RNA, at about 0.5 to 1 ug, was reverse transcribed with random hexamers. A single record per CDR3 protein comes from TCRdb applying MiXCR to the immunoSEQ multiplex PCR reads. The sample comprises under 350,000 distinct CDR3 sequences, roughly nine tenths of which are singletons, and over 0.05% rests with the top ten. This clonotype originated in a human donor with multiple sclerosis. The rearrangement joins TRBV6-5 to TRBJ2-3; TRBD2 matches at 7 bases. The sample comprised CD4+ T cells from PBMCs. The CDR3 bases are TGTGCCAGCAGTTACTCGAAGGGCGGGGGAAGGATCACAGATACGCAGTATTTT. This sequence encodes CASSYSKGGGRITDTQYF.